Below, 20 T cell receptor beta chains from the same sample are listed, as sequenced in a study of blood T cells in healthy people across ages. Combining a sample-barcoded 5' primer with a J-beta primer mix, a second PCR ran for roughly 7 to 12 cycles. TCRdb reprocessed the 5' RACE reads with MiXCR, giving one entry per CDR3 protein. The sample shows 850,000 or so distinct CDR3 sequences, under 30% of them seen only once. Sequenced input: blood. The receptors originated from a woman older than 75 in good health.

This clonotype was detected only a few times. This sequence joins TRBV27 and TRBJ1-2, with D uncertain. CDR1 MNHEY and CDR2 SMNVEV come from the germline V gene (reference sequence). This CDR3 has 13 amino acids. V was trimmed by 6 bases and J by 4 bases, leaving 12 bases between them. The CDR3 DNA sequence: TGTGCCAGCAGCCTTCGGATTGGCTATGGCTACACCTTC. As protein: CASSLRIGYGYTF.

V is TRBV3-1 and J is TRBJ2-3, with D uncertain. Germline V lookup: CDR1 LGHDT, CDR2 YNNKEL (reference sequence). The CDR3 spans 15 residues. V gave up 0 bases and J gave up 5 bases, with 12 bases separating them. This CDR3 reads CASSQDGTRGDTQYF. For the CDR3, the DNA is TGTGCCAGCAGCCAAGATGGAACTCGAGGAGATACGCAGTATTTT.

This clonotype was counted between two and nine times. The chain employs TRBV7-2 and TRBJ2-1, with TRBD2 matching over 11 bases. The V and J ends lost 6 bases and 13 bases, in that order; junction bases with no gene match: 8. Germline V lookup: CDR1 SGHTA, CDR2 FQGNSA. The CDR3 length is 13 residues. As DNA, the CDR3 is TGTGCCAGCAGTTGGGGACTAGCGGAGACCCAGTTCTTC. Amino acid sequence: CASSWGLAETQFF.

This clonotype was detected many times. The J gene is TRBJ2-7, the V gene TRBV28, with D uncertain. This CDR3 spans 13 amino acids. CDR1 and CDR2 (germline): MDHEN, SYDVKM. Between the trimmed V and J ends, which lost 6 bases and 2 bases, there was a span of 11 bases. The CDR3 region is CASRQTSTYEQYF. The CDR3 nucleotides read TGTGCCAGCAGGCAGACATCAACCTACGAGCAGTACTTC.

The table lists this clonotype with many counts. The rearrangement joins TRBV28 to TRBJ2-4; D remains unclear. There are 15 residues in the CDR3. Germline values: CDR1 MDHEN, CDR2 SYDVKM. With 5 bases removed from V and 1 base from J, the gap between germline ends came to 12 bases. The CDR3 DNA reads as TGTGCCAGCAGTCCTCGACTCTGGGCCAAAAACATTCAGTACTTC. Translating it yields CASSPRLWAKNIQYF.

This sequence joins TRBV4-1 and TRBJ2-5; D call uncertain. V lost 2 bases and J lost 4, with 8 bases in between. Germline V gene data show CDR1 as MGHRA and CDR2 as YSYEKL. The CDR3 runs to 13 residues. The CDR3 spells CASSQTLSETQYF. The CDR3 DNA follows: TGCGCCAGCAGCCAAACACTTTCAGAGACCCAGTACTTC.

The chain is built from TRBV7-8 and TRBJ2-1; D remains ambiguous. Germline loops: CDR1 SGHVS, CDR2 FQNEAQ. The ends were cut back, 5 bases at V and 7 bases at J, with 12 bases in the middle. The CDR3 has 13 residues. The CDR3 DNA reads TGTGCCAGCAGCACGGATGGTGGGAATGAGCAGTTCTTC. Its protein product is CASSTDGGNEQFF.

This clonotype was seen ten or more times. The gene calls are TRBV21-1 and TRBJ1-4; the D call of TRBD1 is as the table states it, not checked on the DNA. TRBV21-1 is a pseudogene locus. The CDR3 sequence is 15 residues long. The CDR3 bases are TGTGCCAGCAGCAAACCTCAGGGGGCTGCTGAAAAACTGTTTTTT. Protein product: CASSKPQGAAEKLFF.

A few counts support this clonotype. This chain links TRBV28 with TRBJ2-3; D could derive from TRBD1 or TRBD2 (7 bases each). This CDR3 spans 16 amino acids. CDR1 and CDR2 (germline): MDHEN, SYDVKM. Trimming removed 7 bases at V and 6 bases at J, with 23 bases between. CDR3: CASIGGGAGAIDTQYF. CDR3 DNA: TGTGCCAGCATTGGAGGGGGCGCGGGGGCGATCGATACGCAGTATTTT.

In this sample, this clonotype turned up once. This chain uses TRBV4-2 with TRBJ2-7, with 11 positions matching TRBD1. Per germline, CDR1 LGHNA and CDR2 YNFKEQ. The CDR3 spans 18 residues. J was trimmed by 1 base and V by 3 bases; bases with no gene match: 11. CDR3 DNA: TGTGCCAGCAGCCAGATCAGGCCCGGACAGGGGGCTTCCTACGAGCAGTACTTC. Translation: CASSQIRPGQGASYEQYF.

In regard to this clonotype: A read error may be the cause here, since a much bigger clone is one base away. The gene calls are TRBV7-2 and TRBJ2-7, with 7 bases lining up with TRBD2. V shed 2 bases and J 7 bases; nucleotides not matched to a gene: 11. Germline V gene lookup returns CDR1 SGHTA and CDR2 FQGNSA. The CDR3 length is 15 residues. CDR3 in amino acids: CASSLMAGEYNEQYF. The CDR3 bases are TGTGCCAGCAGCTTAATGGCGGGGGAGTACAATGAGCAGTACTTC.

On this clonotype: It may be a read error: a sequence one base away is much more abundant. The rearrangement uses TRBV9 and TRBJ2-6, with D maybe TRBD1 (5 bases). The CDR3 extends over 18 amino acids. CDR1 and CDR2 (germline): SGDLS, YYNGEE. The CDR3 DNA reads as TGTGCCAGCAGCGTAGTTGACACGGACATCTCTGGGGCCAACGTCCGGACTTTC. Its protein product is CASSVVDTDISGANVRTF.

The J gene is TRBJ2-2, the V gene TRBV25-1; possibly TRBD2 for D (5 bases). Trimming stripped 4 bases from V and 1 base from J, with 10 bases between. Germline CDR1 is MGHDK and CDR2 is SYGVNS. The CDR3 totals 15 residues. CDR3 DNA sequence: TGTGCCAGCAGTGCGAGGGCAGGGAACACCGGGGAGCTGTTTTTT. Its translation: CASSARAGNTGELFF.

This clonotype has only a few counts. This chain joins TRBV7-9 and TRBJ1-5; D gene unclear. V lost 4 bases, J lost 2 bases, and 9 bases lay in between. This CDR3 is built from 14 residues. Per the germline V gene, CDR1 is SEHNR and CDR2 is FQNEAQ (reference sequence). This CDR3 is CASSSRRGNQPQHF. CDR3 sequence (DNA): TGTGCCAGCAGCTCCAGACGCGGCAATCAGCCCCAGCATTTT.

The table lists this clonotype with many counts. This chain joins TRBV25-1 and TRBJ1-4, with unresolved D. CDR1 and CDR2 from the germline V gene are MGHDK and SYGVNS. The CDR3 is 11 residues long. V lost 1 base to trimming and J lost 7 bases, with 1 base between them. The DNA of the CDR3 is TGTGCCAGCAGTGAATTTGAAAAACTGTTTTTT. Its protein is CASSEFEKLFF.

This clonotype was found once. A much bigger clone sits one base away, suggesting this may be a read error. The rearrangement links TRBV6-6 to TRBJ2-4, with D unresolved. The DNA matches TRBJ2-7 better at its end, which makes the J call doubtful. The CDR3 spans 13 residues. Per germline, CDR1 MNHNY and CDR2 SVGAGI (reference sequence). The CDR3 here is CASSYGKVCEQYF. The CDR3 DNA sequence: TGTGCCAGCAGTTACGGGAAGGTTTGCGAGCAGTACTTC.

This clonotype appeared many times. An end of the junction does not agree with germline; a read error may underlie this. The chain links TRBV20-1 to TRBJ2-1, with 7 positions matching TRBD2. In germline, CDR1 is DFQATT, CDR2 SNEGSKA (reference sequence). The CDR3 sequence is 13 residues long. The DNA for the CDR3 is TGCAGTGCCAGAGCGGGAAGAGGCAATGAGCAGTTCTTC. Encoded protein: CSARAGRGNEQFF.

Comment on this clonotype: A much larger clone sits a single nucleotide away, making a read error possible. The genes are TRBV11-2 and TRBJ2-7; 7 bases are a match to TRBD1. From germline, CDR1 is SGHAT and CDR2 FQNNGV. This CDR3 region has 13 residues. Germline trimming cut 7 bases from V and 6 bases from J; bases unmatched to any gene: 9. The CDR3 DNA reads as TGTGCCAGCAACCTTTGGGACAGACTCGAGCAGTACTTC. It translates to CASNLWDRLEQYF.

The V and J genes are TRBV7-2 and TRBJ1-6, with 9 nucleotides matching TRBD1. V trimming: 6 bases; J trimming: 4 bases; junction bases outside the gene matches: 7. This CDR3 is 16 amino acids long. Germline V gene data show CDR1 as SGHTA and CDR2 as FQGNSA. The CDR3 DNA reads TGTGCCAGCAGAACAACAGGGGGCGGGTATAATTCACCCCTCCACTTT. Translated, it gives CASRTTGGGYNSPLHF.

This clonotype was counted at least ten times. The rearrangement joins TRBV9 to TRBJ2-5; tentatively, D is TRBD1 or TRBD2 (7 bases each). From germline, CDR1 is SGDLS and CDR2 YYNGEE. The CDR3 totals 16 residues. The germline V and J ends were trimmed by 3 bases and 9 bases, with 24 bases remaining between them. The CDR3 bases are TGTGCCAGCAGCGCGGGGAGTTCAGGGGGGGGAAGTGCCCAGTACTTC. Its translation: CASSAGSSGGGSAQYF.